This T cell receptor beta chain appears in the sequencing data of a study of stem cell transplantation in POMP-related autoinflammatory disease. As for the study in general: Hypothesis: faulty thymoproteasomes impair CD8+ T-cell selection, skewing TRB repertoires.

This clone has only one observation. The antigen is unknown. Study results and limitations: In PRAID patients, the number of distinct TRB V-J gene pairings was restricted. A trend toward lower repertoire diversity and greater clonality appeared in every analyzed T-cell subset of PRAID patients.

Repertoires were generated with immunoSEQ multiplex PCR, while TCRdb's copy carries only in-frame clones and drops some. Of approximately 65,000 clones in the sample, approximately 90% were seen once. The germline V gene encodes CDR1 SNHLY and CDR2 FYNNEI. The CDR3 contains 14 residues. Deletions cut 6 bases from V and 0 bases from J, with 11 bases between. The specimen comprised CD4+ T cells from PBMCs, sampled after stem cell transplantation. The rearrangement links TRBV2 to TRBJ1-1, with D tentatively TRBD1 (5 bases). This clonotype was sampled from a human patient with POMP-related autoinflammation and immune dysregulation (PRAID). Some T cells may have come from the graft donor. Here the CDR3 DNA reads TGTGCCAGCAGGCGGACACTCATGAACACTGAAGCTTTCTTT. Translated, it gives CASRRTLMNTEAFF.